These 24 T cell receptor beta chains were sequenced from one sample in a study of blood T cell repertoires in COVID-19. Some clones are missing from TCRdb's copy, which holds only in-frame ones; the method was immunoSEQ multiplex PCR. Seen here are about 90,000 clones, approximately 89% observed once, and the top ten hold about 18%. The specimen was peripheral blood. The receptors derive from a human donor in a cohort sampled during active COVID-19.

The V call is TRBV29-1, the J call TRBJ1-1; 8 bases are shared with TRBD1. The germline V gene encodes CDR1 SQVTM and CDR2 ANQGSEA. The CDR3 is 12 residues long. After removal of 7 bases from V and 7 bases from J, the junction contained 8 bases not matched to a gene. CDR3 protein: CSGGQAGGEAFF. In DNA, the CDR3 is TGCAGCGGGGGACAGGCGGGAGGTGAAGCTTTCTTT. Combining the CDR3 with reference TRBV29-1 and TRBJ1-1 gives the whole variable domain SAVISQKPSRDICQRGTSLTIQCQVDSQVTMMFWYRQQPGQSLTLIATANQGSEATYESGFVIDKFPISRPNLTFSTLTVSNMSPEDSSIYLCSGGQAGGEAFFGQGTRLTVV.

This clone has just a few counts. The chain has TRBV10-2 and TRBJ2-3; the match to TRBD2 covers 8 bases. J gave up 3 bases and V 3 bases, and 5 bases lay outside the gene matches. Germline-derived CDR1 and CDR2 are WSHSY and SAAADI. This CDR3 is built from 15 residues. The DNA for the CDR3 is TGCGCCAGCAGTGATGGGCAGCGGGGGACAGATACGCAGTATTTT. This codes for CASSDGQRGTDTQYF.

The V gene is TRBV5-4, the J gene TRBJ1-1, with TRBD1 matching 8 bases. The length of the CDR3 is 17 residues. The V gene end was trimmed by 2 bases and the J gene end by 5 bases; junction bases not matched to a gene: 14. CDR1 and CDR2 from the germline V gene are SGHNT and YYREEE (reference sequence). In DNA, the CDR3 is TGTGCCAGCAGCTTAACCCGACAGGGGTGGGGGGTAACTGAAGCTTTCTTT. It is translated as CASSLTRQGWGVTEAFF.

V usage is TRBV6-4 and J usage is TRBJ1-6, with 8 nucleotides matching TRBD1. The CDR3 is 16 residues long. Trimming removed 1 base from V and 8 bases from J; junction bases left unmatched: 7. Germline assignment: CDR1 MRHNA and CDR2 SNTAGT. The chain's CDR3 is CASSDWWTGSDSPLHF. The CDR3, as DNA: TGTGCCAGCAGTGACTGGTGGACAGGGAGTGATTCACCCCTCCACTTT.

The rearrangement uses TRBV7-2 and TRBJ1-1; D is uncertain. Germline assignment: CDR1 SGHTA and CDR2 FQGNSA. This CDR3 contains 14 residues. Trimming left V 5 bases short and J 1 base short, with 11 bases between. The CDR3 loop is CASSLQLRNTEAFF. Written as DNA, the CDR3 is TGTGCCAGCAGCCTACAGTTAAGGAACACTGAAGCTTTCTTT.

The V gene is TRBV7-9, the J gene TRBJ1-1; D is unclear. Germline V gene sequence: CDR1 SEHNR, CDR2 FQNEAQ (reference sequence). CDR3 length: 13 amino acids. The V end lost 4 bases, the J end lost 4 bases, and 10 bases lay between the germline ends. Here the CDR3 DNA reads TGTGCCAGCAGCTCAGGAGGACCCACTGAAGCTTTCTTT. Residues: CASSSGGPTEAFF.

The J gene is TRBJ1-1, the V gene TRBV3-1 (or the pseudogene TRBV3-2), with a possible D match to TRBD1 (5 bases). V was clipped by 5 bases and J by 1 base, with 8 bases between them. The germline V gene encodes CDR1 LGHDT and CDR2 YNNKEL (reference sequence). There are 13 residues in the CDR3. CDR3 sequence: CASSKTGNTEAFF. The CDR3 DNA follows: TGTGCCAGCAGCAAAACAGGGAACACTGAAGCTTTCTTT.

This clone was picked up one time. This sequence joins TRBV18 and TRBJ1-6; D may be TRBD1 (6 bases). Germline lookup yields CDR1 KGHSH and CDR2 LQKENI. The V end lost 5 bases, the J end lost 9 bases, and 20 bases lay between the germline ends. The CDR3 is 16 residues long. The CDR3 DNA reads TGTGCCAGCTCAGAGGGACAAATAGGCTCGAGTTCACCCCTCCACTTT. It yields the protein CASSEGQIGSSSPLHF.

This clone was seen just once. J is TRBJ2-7 and V is TRBV2; 9 bases match TRBD1. V trimming: 9 bases; J trimming: 6 bases; junction bases outside the gene matches: 3. Per germline, CDR1 SNHLY and CDR2 FYNNEI. The CDR3 is made up of 11 amino acids. This CDR3 is CARRQGGEQYF. The CDR3 DNA sequence: TGTGCCAGGCGACAGGGGGGCGAGCAGTACTTC.

The chain links TRBV5-1 to TRBJ1-3; a weak D match, TRBD1 (5 bases). Trimming left V 3 bases short and J 0 bases short, with 13 bases between. In germline, CDR1 is SGHRS, CDR2 YFSETQ. The CDR3 extends over 16 amino acids. CDR3 residues: CASSWGLRDSGNTIYF. The CDR3, as DNA: TGCGCCAGCAGCTGGGGGTTGCGGGACTCTGGAAACACCATATATTTT.

The rearrangement joins TRBV4-2 to TRBJ2-4; weak D call: TRBD2 (6 bases). V lost 0 bases and J lost 6, with 12 bases in between. Germline V CDR1 and CDR2: LGHNA, YNFKEQ. The CDR3 is 15 residues long. CDR3 in DNA: TGTGCCAGCAGCCAAGAGAACGGGGGTGGAAACATTCAGTACTTC. It is translated as CASSQENGGGNIQYF.

The chain employs TRBV3-1 (or the pseudogene TRBV3-2) and TRBJ1-6; maybe TRBD1 (5 bases). The length of the CDR3 is 16 residues. CDR1 LGHDT and CDR2 YNNKEL come from the germline V gene (reference sequence). V dropped 1 base and J dropped 9 bases, with 16 bases sitting between them. The CDR3, as DNA: TGTGCCAGCAGCCAAGGGGGCAGATGGAGTGGTTCACCCCTCCACTTT. This sequence encodes CASSQGGRWSGSPLHF.

V and J are TRBV6-5 and TRBJ1-2; the match to TRBD1 covers 11 bases. The junction had 13 bases not matched to a gene; V was cut back by 10 bases and J by 6 bases. Germline V lookup: CDR1 MNHEY, CDR2 SVGAGI. The CDR3 sequence is 15 residues long. CDR3 coding DNA: TGTGCCACCCGGACAGGGGGCGCGGGTTATGATGGCTACACCTTC. This codes for CATRTGGAGYDGYTF.

The chain carries TRBV11-2 and TRBJ1-3; D is unclear. The CDR3 has 13 residues. V shed 5 bases and J shed 3 bases, with 8 bases lying between them. CDR1 and CDR2 from the germline V gene are SGHAT and FQNNGV. This chain's CDR3 is CASSPGFGNTIYF. CDR3 coding DNA: TGTGCCAGCAGCCCGGGGTTTGGAAACACCATATATTTT.

Only a few counts were recorded for this clone. This chain links TRBV2 with TRBJ1-5, with D perhaps TRBD1 (5 bases). This CDR3 spans 15 amino acids. V gave up 5 bases and J gave up 3 bases, with 14 bases separating them. Germline CDR1 reads SNHLY; CDR2 reads FYNNEI. The CDR3 DNA follows: TGTGCCAGCAGTCGGACAAGGTCTGACAATCAGCCCCAGCATTTT. Its translation: CASSRTRSDNQPQHF.

The V call is TRBV5-6, the J call TRBJ2-2; TRBD1 is a possible D gene (5 bases). The germline V gene encodes CDR1 SGHDT and CDR2 YYEEEE. The length of the CDR3 is 13 residues. Trimming cost V 0 bases and J 5 bases, with 5 bases left between them. The CDR3 DNA follows: TGTGCCAGCAGCTTGGCAGGGACCGGGGAGCTGTTTTTT. It encodes CASSLAGTGELFF.

The V and J genes are TRBV5-1 and TRBJ1-1, with D perhaps TRBD1 (5 bases). Per germline, CDR1 SGHRS and CDR2 YFSETQ. The CDR3 extends over 15 amino acids. V was clipped by 3 bases and J by 1 base, with 13 bases between them. CDR3 region: CASSSGARGNTEAFF. The CDR3 DNA is TGCGCCAGCAGCTCCGGGGCGCGGGGGAACACTGAAGCTTTCTTT. The full variable domain, with the rest looked up from reference TRBV5-1 and TRBJ1-1, is KAGVTQTPRYLIKTRGQQVTLSCSPISGHRSVSWYQQTPGQGLQFLFEYFSETQRNKGNFPGRFSGRQFSNSRSEMNVSTLELGDSALYLCASSSGARGNTEAFFGQGTRLTVV.

The chain combines TRBV6-1 with TRBJ1-1; D gene unclear. This CDR3 region has 14 residues. Trimming cost V 2 bases and J 0 bases, with 7 bases left between them. Germline CDR1 reads MNHNS; CDR2 reads SASEGT. The CDR3 nucleotides read TGTGCCAGCAGTGAACTAAATATGAACACTGAAGCTTTCTTT. Protein product: CASSELNMNTEAFF.

This chain joins TRBV4-3 and TRBJ2-7; the match to TRBD2 covers 11 bases. This CDR3 is 14 amino acids long. Germline CDR1 is LGHNA and CDR2 is YSLEER. V lost 2 bases to trimming and J lost 3 bases; unmatched junction nucleotides: 0. CDR3: CASSQLAGGYEQYF. The CDR3 DNA reads TGCGCCAGCAGCCAACTAGCGGGGGGCTACGAGCAGTACTTC.

The chain is built from TRBV19 and TRBJ1-1; D is undetermined. V was trimmed by 4 bases and J by 0 bases, leaving 12 bases between them. Germline V gives CDR1 LNHDA, CDR2 SQIVND (reference sequence). This CDR3 spans 15 amino acids. As DNA, the CDR3 is TGTGCCAGTAGTACTTCCGCAGCGATGAACACTGAAGCTTTCTTT. Amino acids: CASSTSAAMNTEAFF.

The J gene is TRBJ1-1, the V gene TRBV3-1 (or the pseudogene TRBV3-2); TRBD1 aligns across 7 bases. Germline lookup yields CDR1 LGHDT and CDR2 YNNKEL (reference sequence). The V gene end was trimmed by 8 bases and the J gene end by 1 base; junction bases not matched to a gene: 7. This CDR3 has 14 residues. Here the CDR3 DNA reads TGTGCCAGCCGCCCGGGACAGTGGAACACTGAAGCTTTCTTT. Amino acid sequence: CASRPGQWNTEAFF.

J is TRBJ2-5 and V is TRBV29-1, with D perhaps TRBD1 (6 bases). Germline assignment: CDR1 SQVTM and CDR2 ANQGSEA. Trimming left V 5 bases short and J 5 bases short, with 12 bases between. This CDR3 region has 12 residues. Written as DNA, the CDR3 is TGCAGCGTTCAAATGAGGGGGGAGACCCAGTACTTC. It yields the protein CSVQMRGETQYF. The variable domain in full, completed from reference TRBV29-1 and TRBJ2-5, reads SAVISQKPSRDICQRGTSLTIQCQVDSQVTMMFWYRQQPGQSLTLIATANQGSEATYESGFVIDKFPISRPNLTFSTLTVSNMSPEDSSIYLCSVQMRGETQYFGPGTRLLVL.

The chain links TRBV2 to TRBJ2-7, with D possibly TRBD1 on 5 matching bases. The CDR3 has 14 amino acids. Trimming took off 4 bases at V and 2 bases at J, with 12 bases between the two ends. The germline V gene has CDR1 SNHLY and CDR2 FYNNEI. CDR3 nucleotide sequence: TGTGCCAGCAGTGTGACTGTGGGGCCCTACGAGCAGTACTTC. Its translation: CASSVTVGPYEQYF.

This clone was seen only a few times. The chain combines TRBV6-6 with TRBJ2-2, with 7 bases aligning to TRBD1. The trim removed 7 bases at V and 6 bases at J, leaving 11 bases unmatched. The CDR3 is made up of 15 amino acids. CDR1 is MNHNY and CDR2 is SVGAGI in the germline V gene (reference sequence). CDR3 sequence (DNA): TGTGCCAGCACCAAAACAGGGGATAACGCCGGGGAGCTGTTTTTT. Translating gives CASTKTGDNAGELFF.